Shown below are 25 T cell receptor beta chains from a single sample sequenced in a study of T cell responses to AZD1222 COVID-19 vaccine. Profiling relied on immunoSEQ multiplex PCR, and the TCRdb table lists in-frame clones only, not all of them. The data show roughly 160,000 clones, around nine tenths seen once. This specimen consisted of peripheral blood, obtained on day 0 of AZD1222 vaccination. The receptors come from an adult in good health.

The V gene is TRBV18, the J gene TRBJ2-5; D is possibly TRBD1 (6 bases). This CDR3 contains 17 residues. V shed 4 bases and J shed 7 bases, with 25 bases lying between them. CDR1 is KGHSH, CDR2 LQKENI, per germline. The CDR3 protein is CASSQISDRPPGGTQYF. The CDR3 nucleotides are TGTGCCAGCTCACAGATATCTGACAGGCCCCCAGGAGGGACCCAGTACTTC. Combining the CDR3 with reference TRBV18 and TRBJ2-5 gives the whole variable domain NAGVMQNPRHLVRRRGQEARLRCSPMKGHSHVYWYRQLPEEGLKFMVYLQKENIIDESGMPKERFSAEFPKEGPSILRIQQVVRGDSAAYFCASSQISDRPPGGTQYFGPGTRLLVL.

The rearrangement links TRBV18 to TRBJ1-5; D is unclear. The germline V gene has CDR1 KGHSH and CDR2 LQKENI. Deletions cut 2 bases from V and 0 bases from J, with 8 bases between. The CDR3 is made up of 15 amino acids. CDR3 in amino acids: CASSPTTLSNQPQHF. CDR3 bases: TGTGCCAGCTCACCAACGACCCTTAGCAATCAGCCCCAGCATTTT.

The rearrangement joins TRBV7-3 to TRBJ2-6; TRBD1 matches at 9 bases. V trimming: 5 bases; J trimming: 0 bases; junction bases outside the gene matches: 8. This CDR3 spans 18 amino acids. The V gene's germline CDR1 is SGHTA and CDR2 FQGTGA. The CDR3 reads CASSLRGTGTSGANVLTF. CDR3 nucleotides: TGTGCCAGCAGCCTTAGGGGGACAGGGACCTCTGGGGCCAACGTCCTGACTTTC.

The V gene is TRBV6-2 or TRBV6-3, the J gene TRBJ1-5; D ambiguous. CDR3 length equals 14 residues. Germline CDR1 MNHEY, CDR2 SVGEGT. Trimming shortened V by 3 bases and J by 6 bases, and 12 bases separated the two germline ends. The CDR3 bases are TGTGCCAGCAGTTATGGTCCCCCCGGTCAGCCCCAGCATTTT. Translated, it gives CASSYGPPGQPQHF.

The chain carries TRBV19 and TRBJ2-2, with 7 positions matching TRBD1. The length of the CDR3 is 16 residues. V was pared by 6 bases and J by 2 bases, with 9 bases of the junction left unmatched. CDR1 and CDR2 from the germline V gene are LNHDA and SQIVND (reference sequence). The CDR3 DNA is TGTGCCAGTAGCCCGAGGGCAGGGGGTAACACCGGGGAGCTGTTTTTT. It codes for CASSPRAGGNTGELFF. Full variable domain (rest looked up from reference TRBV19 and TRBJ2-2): DGGITQSPKYLFRKEGQNVTLSCEQNLNHDAMYWYRQDPGQGLRLIYYSQIVNDFQKGDIAEGYSVSREKKESFPLTVTSAQKNPTAFYLCASSPRAGGNTGELFFGEGSRLTVL.

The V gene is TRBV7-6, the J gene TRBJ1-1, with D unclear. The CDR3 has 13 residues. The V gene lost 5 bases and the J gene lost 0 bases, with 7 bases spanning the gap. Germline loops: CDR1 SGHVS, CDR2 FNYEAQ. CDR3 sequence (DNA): TGTGCCAGCAGCCGCATGCTGAACACTGAAGCTTTCTTT. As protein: CASSRMLNTEAFF.

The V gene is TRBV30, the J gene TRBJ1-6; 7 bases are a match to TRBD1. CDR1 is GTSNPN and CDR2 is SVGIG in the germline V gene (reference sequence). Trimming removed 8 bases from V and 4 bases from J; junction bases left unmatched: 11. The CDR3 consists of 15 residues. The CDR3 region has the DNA TGTGCCGGGACAGATCCCCGCACTTATAATTCACCCCTCCACTTT. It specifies CAGTDPRTYNSPLHF.

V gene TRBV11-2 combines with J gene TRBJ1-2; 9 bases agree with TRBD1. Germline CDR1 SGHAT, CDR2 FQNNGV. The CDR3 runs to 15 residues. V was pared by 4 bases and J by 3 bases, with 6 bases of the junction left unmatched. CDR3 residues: CASSSTDRGHYGYTF. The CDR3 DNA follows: TGTGCCAGCAGCTCCACGGACAGGGGTCACTATGGCTACACCTTC.

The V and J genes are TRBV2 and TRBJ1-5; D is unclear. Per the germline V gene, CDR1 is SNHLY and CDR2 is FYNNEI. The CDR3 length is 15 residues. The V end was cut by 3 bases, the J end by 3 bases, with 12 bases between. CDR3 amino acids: CASSEGFLDNQPQHF. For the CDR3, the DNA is TGTGCCAGCAGTGAGGGTTTTTTAGACAATCAGCCCCAGCATTTT.

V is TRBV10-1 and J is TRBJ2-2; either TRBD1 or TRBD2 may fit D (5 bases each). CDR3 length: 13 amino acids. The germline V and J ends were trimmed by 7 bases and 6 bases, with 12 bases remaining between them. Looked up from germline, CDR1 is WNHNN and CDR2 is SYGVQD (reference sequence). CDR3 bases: TGCGCCAGCACCGCAGGGAGATCCGGGGAGCTGTTTTTT. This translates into CASTAGRSGELFF.

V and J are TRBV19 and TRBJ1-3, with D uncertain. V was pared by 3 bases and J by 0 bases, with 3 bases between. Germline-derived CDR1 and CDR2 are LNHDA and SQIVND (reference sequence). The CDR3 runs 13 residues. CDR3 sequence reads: CASSISSGNTIYF. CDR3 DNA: TGTGCCAGTAGTATTAGCTCTGGAAACACCATATATTTT. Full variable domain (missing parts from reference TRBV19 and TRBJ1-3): DGGITQSPKYLFRKEGQNVTLSCEQNLNHDAMYWYRQDPGQGLRLIYYSQIVNDFQKGDIAEGYSVSREKKESFPLTVTSAQKNPTAFYLCASSISSGNTIYFGEGSWLTVV.

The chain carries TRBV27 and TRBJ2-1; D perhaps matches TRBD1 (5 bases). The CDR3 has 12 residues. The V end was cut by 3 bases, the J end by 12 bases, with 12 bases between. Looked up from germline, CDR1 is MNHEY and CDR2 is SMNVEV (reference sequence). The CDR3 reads CASSFPQGGQFF. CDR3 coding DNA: TGTGCCAGCAGTTTCCCCCAGGGTGGGCAGTTCTTC.

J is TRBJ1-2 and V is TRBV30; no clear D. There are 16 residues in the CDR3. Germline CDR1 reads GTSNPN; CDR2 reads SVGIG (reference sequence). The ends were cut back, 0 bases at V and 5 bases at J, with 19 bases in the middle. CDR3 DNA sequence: TGTGCCTGGAGTGTATGGTCTAGGCTGGCAGGATATGGCTACACCTTC. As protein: CAWSVWSRLAGYGYTF.

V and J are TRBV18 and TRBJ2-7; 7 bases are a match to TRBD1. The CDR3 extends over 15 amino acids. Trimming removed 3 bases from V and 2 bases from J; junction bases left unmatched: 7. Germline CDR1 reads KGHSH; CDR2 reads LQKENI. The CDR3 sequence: CASSPPGQLTYEQYF. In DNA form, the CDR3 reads TGTGCCAGCTCACCTCCGGGACAGTTAACCTACGAGCAGTACTTC.

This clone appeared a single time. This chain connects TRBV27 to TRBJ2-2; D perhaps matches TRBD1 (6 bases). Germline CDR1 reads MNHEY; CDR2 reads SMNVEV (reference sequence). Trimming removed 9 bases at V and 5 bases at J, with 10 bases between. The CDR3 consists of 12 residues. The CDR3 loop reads CASKTGTGELFF. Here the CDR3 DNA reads TGTGCCAGTAAAACAGGGACCGGGGAGCTGTTTTTT.

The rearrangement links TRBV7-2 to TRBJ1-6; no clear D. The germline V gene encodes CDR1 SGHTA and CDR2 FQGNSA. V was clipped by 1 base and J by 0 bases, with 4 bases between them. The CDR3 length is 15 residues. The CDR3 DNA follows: TGTGCCAGCAGCTTAGACAACTCCTATAATTCACCCCTCCACTTT. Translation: CASSLDNSYNSPLHF.

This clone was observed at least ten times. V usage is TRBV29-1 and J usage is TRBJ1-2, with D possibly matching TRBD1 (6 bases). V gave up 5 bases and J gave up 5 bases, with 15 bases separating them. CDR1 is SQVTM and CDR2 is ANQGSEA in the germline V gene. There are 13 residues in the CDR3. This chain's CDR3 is CSVQQGIEYGYTF. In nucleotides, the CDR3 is TGCAGCGTTCAACAGGGAATCGAGTATGGCTACACCTTC.

The CDR3 DNA sequence: TGTGCCAGTAGGCTAGCGGGGGCGAGCTCCTACGAGCAGTACTTC. Its translation is CASRLAGASSYEQYF. This chain uses TRBV19 with TRBJ2-7; 10 nucleotides align to TRBD2. The CDR3 consists of 15 residues. The V gene end was trimmed by 6 bases and the J gene end by 0 bases; junction bases not matched to a gene: 5. The germline gives CDR1 LNHDA, CDR2 SQIVND (reference sequence). Filled out from reference TRBV19 and TRBJ2-7, the complete variable domain reads DGGITQSPKYLFRKEGQNVTLSCEQNLNHDAMYWYRQDPGQGLRLIYYSQIVNDFQKGDIAEGYSVSREKKESFPLTVTSAQKNPTAFYLCASRLAGASSYEQYFGPGTRLTVT.

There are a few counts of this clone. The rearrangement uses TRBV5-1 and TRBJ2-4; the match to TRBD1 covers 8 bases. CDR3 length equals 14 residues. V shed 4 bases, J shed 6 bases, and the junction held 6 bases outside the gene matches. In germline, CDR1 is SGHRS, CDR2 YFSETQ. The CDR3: CASSTGQGGNIQYF. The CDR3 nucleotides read TGCGCCAGCAGCACTGGACAGGGTGGAAACATTCAGTACTTC.

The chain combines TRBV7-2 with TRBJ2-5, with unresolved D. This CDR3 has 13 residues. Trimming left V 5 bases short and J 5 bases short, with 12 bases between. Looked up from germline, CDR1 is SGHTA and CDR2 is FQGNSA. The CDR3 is CASSISSIETQYF. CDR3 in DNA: TGTGCCAGCAGCATAAGTAGCATCGAGACCCAGTACTTC.

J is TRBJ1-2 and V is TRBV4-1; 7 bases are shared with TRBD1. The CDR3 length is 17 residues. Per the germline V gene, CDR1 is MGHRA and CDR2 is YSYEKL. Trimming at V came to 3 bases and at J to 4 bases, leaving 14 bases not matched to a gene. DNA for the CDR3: TGCGCCAGCAGCCAGGCTTCCAGACAGGGCAATTTCTATGGCTACACCTTC. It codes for CASSQASRQGNFYGYTF.

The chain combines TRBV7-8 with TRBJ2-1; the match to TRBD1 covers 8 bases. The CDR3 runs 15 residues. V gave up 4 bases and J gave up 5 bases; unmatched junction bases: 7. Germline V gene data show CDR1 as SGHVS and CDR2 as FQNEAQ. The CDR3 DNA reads TGTGCCAGCAGCTCAGGACAGGGTAGTAACAATGAGCAGTTCTTC. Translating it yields CASSSGQGSNNEQFF. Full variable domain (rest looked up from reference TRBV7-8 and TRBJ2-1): GAGVSQSPRYKVAKRGQDVALRCDPISGHVSLFWYQQALGQGPEFLTYFQNEAQLDKSGLPSDRFFAERPEGSVSTLKIQRTQQEDSAVYLCASSSGQGSNNEQFFGPGTRLTVL.

The CDR3 nucleotides read TGTGCCAGCAGCTTGGCGGGTCTCGGGGGCAGGCGGAACACTGAAGCTTTCTTT. The encoded protein is CASSLAGLGGRRNTEAFF. The rearrangement joins TRBV5-8 to TRBJ1-1, with a weak D call TRBD1 (6 bases). Germline CDR1 SGHTS, CDR2 YDEGEE. The CDR3 has 18 amino acids. Trimming stripped 0 bases from V and 1 base from J, with 19 bases between. Together with reference TRBV5-8 and TRBJ1-1, the CDR3 gives the full variable domain: EAGVTQSPTHLIKTRGQQATLRCSPISGHTSVYWYQQALGLGLQFLLWYDEGEERNRGNFPPRFSGRQFPNYSSELNVNALELEDSALYLCASSLAGLGGRRNTEAFFGQGTRLTVV.

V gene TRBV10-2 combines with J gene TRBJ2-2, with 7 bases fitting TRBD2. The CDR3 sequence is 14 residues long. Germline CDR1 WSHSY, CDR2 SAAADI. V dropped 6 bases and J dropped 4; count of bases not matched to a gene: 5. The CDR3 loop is CASSWDYSTGELFF. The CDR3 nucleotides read TGCGCCAGCAGCTGGGACTACTCCACCGGGGAGCTGTTTTTT.

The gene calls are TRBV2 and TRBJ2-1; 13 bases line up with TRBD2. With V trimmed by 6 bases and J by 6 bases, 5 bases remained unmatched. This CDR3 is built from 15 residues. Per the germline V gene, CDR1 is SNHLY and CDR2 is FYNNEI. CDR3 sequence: CASRRLAGGGNEQFF. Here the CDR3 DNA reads TGTGCCAGCAGACGACTAGCGGGAGGCGGCAATGAGCAGTTCTTC.